One and the same sample provided the 3 T cell receptor beta chains below, sequenced in a study of monozygotic twins with inflammatory bowel disease. For each CDR3 protein, TCRdb gives one entry from its re-call of the 5' RACE reads, without DNA. This sample's table has around 450,000 distinct CDR3 sequences. Sequencing was carried out using blood. The receptors shown here come from a human donor with ulcerative colitis or Crohn's disease, or a healthy co-twin of an affected twin (not recorded which).

The chain is built from TRBV20-1 and TRBJ1-1. CDR3 size: 16 residues. Germline-derived CDR1 and CDR2 are DFQATT and SNEGSKA (reference sequence). CDR3 sequence reads: CSAEVPGQVYIAEAFF.

The V gene is TRBV19, the J gene TRBJ2-1; TCRdb's assignment of TRBD2 cannot be checked, as there is no DNA. This CDR3 comprises 13 residues. Per germline, CDR1 LNHDA and CDR2 SQIVND (reference sequence). The CDR3 loop is CASRERGYNEQFF.

The rearrangement joins TRBV7-2 to TRBJ1-5; there is no DNA to check the TCRdb D call of TRBD1. This CDR3 contains 14 residues. Germline lookup yields CDR1 SGHTA and CDR2 FQGNSA. The CDR3 loop is CASSSRQGDQPQHF.